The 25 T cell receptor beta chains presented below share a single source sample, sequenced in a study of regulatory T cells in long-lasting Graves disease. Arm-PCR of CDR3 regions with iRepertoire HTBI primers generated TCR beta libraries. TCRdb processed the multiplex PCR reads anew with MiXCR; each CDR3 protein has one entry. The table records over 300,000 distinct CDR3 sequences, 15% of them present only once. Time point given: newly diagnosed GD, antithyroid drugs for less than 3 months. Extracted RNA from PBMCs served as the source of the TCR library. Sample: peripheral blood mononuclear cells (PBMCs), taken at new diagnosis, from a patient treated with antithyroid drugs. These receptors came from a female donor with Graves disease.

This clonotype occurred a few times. The CDR3: CASSTGTGGEPQHF. CDR3 nucleotide sequence: TGTGCCAGTAGTACCGGGACAGGTGGGGAGCCCCAGCATTTT. The V gene is TRBV19, the J gene TRBJ1-5; 8 bases are shared with TRBD1. V gave up 4 bases and J gave up 8 bases; unmatched junction bases: 7. The CDR3 spans 14 residues. The germline V gene encodes CDR1 LNHDA and CDR2 SQIVND (reference sequence).

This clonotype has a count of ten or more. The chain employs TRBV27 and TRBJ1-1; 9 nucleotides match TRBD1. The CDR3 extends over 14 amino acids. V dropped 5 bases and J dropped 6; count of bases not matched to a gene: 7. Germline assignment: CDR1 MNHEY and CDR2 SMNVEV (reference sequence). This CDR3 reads CASSPGTGSAEAFF. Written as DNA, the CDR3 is TGTGCCAGCAGTCCAGGGACAGGGTCGGCTGAAGCTTTCTTT.

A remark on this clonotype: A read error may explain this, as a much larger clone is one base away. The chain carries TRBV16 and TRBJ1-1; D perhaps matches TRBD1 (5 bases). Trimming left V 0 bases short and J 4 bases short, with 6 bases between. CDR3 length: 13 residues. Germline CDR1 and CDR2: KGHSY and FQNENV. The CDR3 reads CASSQSRGTEAFF. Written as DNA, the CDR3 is TGTGCCAGCAGCCAATCTAGGGGCACTGAAGCTTTCTTT.

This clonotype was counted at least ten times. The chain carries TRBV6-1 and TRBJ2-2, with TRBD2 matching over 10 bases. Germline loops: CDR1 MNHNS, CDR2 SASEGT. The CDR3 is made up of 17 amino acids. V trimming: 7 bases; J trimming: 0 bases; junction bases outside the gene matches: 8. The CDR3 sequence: CASTKYGLAANTGELFF. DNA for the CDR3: TGTGCCAGCACCAAATATGGACTAGCGGCGAACACCGGGGAGCTGTTTTTT.

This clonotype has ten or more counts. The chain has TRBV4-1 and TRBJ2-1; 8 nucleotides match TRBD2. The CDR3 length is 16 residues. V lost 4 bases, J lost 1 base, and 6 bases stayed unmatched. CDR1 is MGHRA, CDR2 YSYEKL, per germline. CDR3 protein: CASSLGAGDSYNEQFF. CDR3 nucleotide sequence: TGCGCCAGCAGCCTGGGAGCGGGGGATTCCTACAATGAGCAGTTCTTC.

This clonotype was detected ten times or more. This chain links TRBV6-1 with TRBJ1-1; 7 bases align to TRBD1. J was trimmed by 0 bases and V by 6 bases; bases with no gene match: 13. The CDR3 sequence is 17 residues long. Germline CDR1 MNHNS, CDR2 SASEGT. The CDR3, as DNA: TGTGCCAGCAGCCTAAACCGACGGGGACAGATGAACACTGAAGCTTTCTTT. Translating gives CASSLNRRGQMNTEAFF.

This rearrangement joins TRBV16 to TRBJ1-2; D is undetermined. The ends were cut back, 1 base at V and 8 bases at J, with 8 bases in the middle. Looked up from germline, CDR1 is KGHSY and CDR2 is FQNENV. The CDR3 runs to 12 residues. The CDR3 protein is CASSQFASGYTF. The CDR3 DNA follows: TGTGCCAGCAGCCAATTTGCGTCCGGCTACACCTTC.

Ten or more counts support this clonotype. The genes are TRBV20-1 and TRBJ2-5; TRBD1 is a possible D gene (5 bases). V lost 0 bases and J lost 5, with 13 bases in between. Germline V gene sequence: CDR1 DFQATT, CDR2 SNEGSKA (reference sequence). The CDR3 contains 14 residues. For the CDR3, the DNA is TGCAGTGCTAGAGAGTGGGCAGGGCCGGAGACCCAGTACTTC. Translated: CSAREWAGPETQYF.

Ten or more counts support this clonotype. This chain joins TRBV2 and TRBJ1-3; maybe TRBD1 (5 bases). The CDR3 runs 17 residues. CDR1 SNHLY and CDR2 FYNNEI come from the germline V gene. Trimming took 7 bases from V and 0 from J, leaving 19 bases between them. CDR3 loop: CASTPGSHPSSGNTIYF. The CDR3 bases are TGTGCCAGCACGCCAGGGAGCCATCCTAGCTCTGGAAACACCATATATTTT.

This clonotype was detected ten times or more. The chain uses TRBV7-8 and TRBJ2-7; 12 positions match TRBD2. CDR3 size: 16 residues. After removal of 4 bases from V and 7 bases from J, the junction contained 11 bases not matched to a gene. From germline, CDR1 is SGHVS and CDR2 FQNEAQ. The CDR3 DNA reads TGTGCCAGCAGCTCGAGACTAGCGGGAGAGGCAGGGGAGCAGTACTTC. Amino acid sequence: CASSSRLAGEAGEQYF.

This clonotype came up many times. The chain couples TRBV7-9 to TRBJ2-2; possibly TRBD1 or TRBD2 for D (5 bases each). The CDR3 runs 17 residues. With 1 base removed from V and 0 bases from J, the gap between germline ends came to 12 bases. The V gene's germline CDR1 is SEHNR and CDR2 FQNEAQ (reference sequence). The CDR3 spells CASSLVIGAANTGELFF. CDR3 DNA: TGTGCCAGCAGCTTAGTTATCGGGGCAGCGAACACCGGGGAGCTGTTTTTT.

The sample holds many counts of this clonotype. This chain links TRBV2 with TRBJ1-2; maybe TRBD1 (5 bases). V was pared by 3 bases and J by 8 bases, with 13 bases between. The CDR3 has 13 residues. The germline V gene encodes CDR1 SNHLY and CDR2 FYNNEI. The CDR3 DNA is TGTGCCAGCAGTGACCAGGGTTTGGCCGGCTACACCTTC. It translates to CASSDQGLAGYTF.

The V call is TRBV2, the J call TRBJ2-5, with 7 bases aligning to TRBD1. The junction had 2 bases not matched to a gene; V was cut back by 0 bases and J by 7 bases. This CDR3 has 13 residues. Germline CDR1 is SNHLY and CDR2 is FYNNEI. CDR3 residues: CASSEAPGGTQYF. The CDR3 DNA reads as TGTGCCAGCAGTGAAGCCCCAGGGGGGACCCAGTACTTC. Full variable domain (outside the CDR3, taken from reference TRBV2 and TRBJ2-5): EPEVTQTPSHQVTQMGQEVILRCVPISNHLYFYWYRQILGQKVEFLVSFYNNEISEKSEIFDDQFSVERPDGSNFTLKIRSTKLEDSAMYFCASSEAPGGTQYFGPGTRLLVL.

Here the CDR3 DNA reads TGCAGTGCTAGTAATCCAATCAGCGGCACAGATACGCAGTATTTT. Translating it yields CSASNPISGTDTQYF. This sequence joins TRBV20-1 and TRBJ2-3; D unclear. V lost 3 bases to trimming and J lost 1 base, with 14 bases between them. The CDR3 consists of 15 residues. Germline loops: CDR1 DFQATT, CDR2 SNEGSKA (reference sequence).

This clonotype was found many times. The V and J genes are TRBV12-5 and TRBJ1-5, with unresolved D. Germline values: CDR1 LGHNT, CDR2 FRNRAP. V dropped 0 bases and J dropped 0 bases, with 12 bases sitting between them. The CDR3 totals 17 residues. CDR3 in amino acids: CASGLVLTQNSNQPQHF. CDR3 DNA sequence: TGTGCTAGTGGTTTGGTACTGACGCAGAATAGCAATCAGCCCCAGCATTTT.

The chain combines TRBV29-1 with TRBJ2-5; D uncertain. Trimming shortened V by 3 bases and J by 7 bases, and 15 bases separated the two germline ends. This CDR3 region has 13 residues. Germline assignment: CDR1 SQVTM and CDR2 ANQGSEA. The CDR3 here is CSVDMAGRGTQYF. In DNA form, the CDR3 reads TGCAGCGTTGATATGGCCGGTCGAGGGACCCAGTACTTC.

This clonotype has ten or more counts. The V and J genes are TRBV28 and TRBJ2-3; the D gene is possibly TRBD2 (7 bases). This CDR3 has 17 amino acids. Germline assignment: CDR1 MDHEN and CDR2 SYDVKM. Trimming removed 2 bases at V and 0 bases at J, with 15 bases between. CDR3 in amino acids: CASSLAGAGSSTDTQYF. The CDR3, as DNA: TGTGCCAGCAGTTTAGCGGGGGCAGGGTCTAGCACAGATACGCAGTATTTT.

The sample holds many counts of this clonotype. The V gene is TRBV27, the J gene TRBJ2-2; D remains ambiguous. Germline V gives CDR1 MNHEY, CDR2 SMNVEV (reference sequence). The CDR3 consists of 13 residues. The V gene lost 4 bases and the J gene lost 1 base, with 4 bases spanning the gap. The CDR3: CASSWENTGELFF. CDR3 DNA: TGTGCCAGCAGTTGGGAGAACACCGGGGAGCTGTTTTTT.

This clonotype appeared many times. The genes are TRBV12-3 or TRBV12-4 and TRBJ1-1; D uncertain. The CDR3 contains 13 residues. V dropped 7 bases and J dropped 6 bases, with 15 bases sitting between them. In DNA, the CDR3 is TGTGCCAGCACCCTTGGCCCGGCGGCTGAAGCTTTCTTT. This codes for CASTLGPAAEAFF.

In nucleotides, the CDR3 is TGTGCCAGCAGGCCCCTGTTCGGGACAGCCGTTGGTGACTATGGCTACACCTTC. As protein: CASRPLFGTAVGDYGYTF. This chain uses TRBV6-2 or TRBV6-3 with TRBJ1-2; 7 positions agree with TRBD1. CDR1 MNHEY and CDR2 SVGEGT come from the germline V gene. J was trimmed by 3 bases and V by 6 bases; bases with no gene match: 19. CDR3 length equals 18 residues.

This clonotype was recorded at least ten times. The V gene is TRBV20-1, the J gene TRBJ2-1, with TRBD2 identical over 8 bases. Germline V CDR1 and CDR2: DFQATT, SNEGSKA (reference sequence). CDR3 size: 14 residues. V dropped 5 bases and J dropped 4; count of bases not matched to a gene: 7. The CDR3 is CSAGLTSEYNEQFF. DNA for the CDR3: TGCAGTGCTGGGTTGACTAGCGAGTACAATGAGCAGTTCTTC.

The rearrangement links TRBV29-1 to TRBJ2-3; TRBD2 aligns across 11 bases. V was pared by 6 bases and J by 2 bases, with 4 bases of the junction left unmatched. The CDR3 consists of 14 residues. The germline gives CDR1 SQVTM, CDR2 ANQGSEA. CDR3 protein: CSVAGLAATDTQYF. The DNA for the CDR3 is TGCAGCGTGGCGGGACTAGCGGCCACAGATACGCAGTATTTT.

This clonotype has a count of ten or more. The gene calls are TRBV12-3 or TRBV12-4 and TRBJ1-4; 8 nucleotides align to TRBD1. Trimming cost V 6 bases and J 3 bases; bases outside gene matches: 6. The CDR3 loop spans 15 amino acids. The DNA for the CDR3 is TGTGCCAGCAGGCAGGGGGCATTTGCTAATGAAAAACTGTTTTTT. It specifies CASRQGAFANEKLFF.

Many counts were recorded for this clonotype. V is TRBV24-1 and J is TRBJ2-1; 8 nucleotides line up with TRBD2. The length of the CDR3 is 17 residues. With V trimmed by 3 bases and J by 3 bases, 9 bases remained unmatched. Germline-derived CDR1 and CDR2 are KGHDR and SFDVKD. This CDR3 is CATSDPARGGGYNEQFF. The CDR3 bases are TGTGCCACCAGTGATCCAGCCCGGGGGGGGGGCTACAATGAGCAGTTCTTC.

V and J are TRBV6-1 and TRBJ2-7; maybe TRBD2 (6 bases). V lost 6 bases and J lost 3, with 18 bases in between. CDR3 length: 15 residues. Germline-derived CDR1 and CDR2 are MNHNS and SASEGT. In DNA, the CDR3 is TGTGCCAGCAGACCCCCGGGACTCCTAATCTACGAGCAGTACTTC. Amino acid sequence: CASRPPGLLIYEQYF.